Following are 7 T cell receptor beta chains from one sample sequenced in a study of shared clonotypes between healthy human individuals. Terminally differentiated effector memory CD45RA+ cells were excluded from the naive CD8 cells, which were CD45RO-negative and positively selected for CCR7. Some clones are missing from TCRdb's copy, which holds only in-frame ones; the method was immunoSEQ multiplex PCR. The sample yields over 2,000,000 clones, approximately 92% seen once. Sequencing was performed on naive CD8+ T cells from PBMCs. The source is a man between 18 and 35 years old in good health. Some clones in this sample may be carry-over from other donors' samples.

The CDR3 region has the DNA TGTGCCAGCAGTTTAGACAGTCCAGGACTAGCGGGCTACGAGCAGTACTTC. Protein sequence: CASSLDSPGLAGYEQYF. The chain combines TRBV28 with TRBJ2-7, with 11 nucleotides matching TRBD2. This CDR3 region has 17 residues. V shed 2 bases, J shed 3 bases, and the junction held 9 bases outside the gene matches. CDR1 MDHEN and CDR2 SYDVKM come from the germline V gene.

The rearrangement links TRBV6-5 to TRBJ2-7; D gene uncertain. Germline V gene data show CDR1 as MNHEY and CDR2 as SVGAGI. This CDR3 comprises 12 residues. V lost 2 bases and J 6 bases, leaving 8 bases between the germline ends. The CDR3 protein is CASSYKGGEQYF. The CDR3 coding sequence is TGTGCCAGCAGTTACAAGGGTGGCGAGCAGTACTTC.

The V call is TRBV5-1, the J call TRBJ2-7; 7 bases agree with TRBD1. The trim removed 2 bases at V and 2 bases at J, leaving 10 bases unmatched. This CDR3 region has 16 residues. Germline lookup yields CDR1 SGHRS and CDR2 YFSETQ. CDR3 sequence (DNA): TGCGCCAGCAGCTTAGGACCTCGGGACAGTCCCTACGAGCAGTACTTC. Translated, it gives CASSLGPRDSPYEQYF. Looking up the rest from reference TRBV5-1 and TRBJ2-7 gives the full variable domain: KAGVTQTPRYLIKTRGQQVTLSCSPISGHRSVSWYQQTPGQGLQFLFEYFSETQRNKGNFPGRFSGRQFSNSRSEMNVSTLELGDSALYLCASSLGPRDSPYEQYFGPGTRLTVT.

This CDR3 is CASSIHRGEETQYF. The CDR3, as DNA: TGTGCCAGCAGCATACACAGGGGGGAAGAGACCCAGTACTTC. This sequence joins TRBV7-9 and TRBJ2-5; TRBD1 aligns across 8 bases. The germline V gene has CDR1 SEHNR and CDR2 FQNEAQ (reference sequence). The CDR3 has 14 amino acids. The V gene end was trimmed by 5 bases and the J gene end by 3 bases; junction bases not matched to a gene: 5.

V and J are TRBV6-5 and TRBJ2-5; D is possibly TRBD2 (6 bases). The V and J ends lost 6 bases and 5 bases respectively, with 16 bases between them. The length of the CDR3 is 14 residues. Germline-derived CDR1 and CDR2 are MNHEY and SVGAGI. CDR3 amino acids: CASRPIWGGETQYF. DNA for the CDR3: TGTGCCAGCAGACCCATTTGGGGAGGTGAGACCCAGTACTTC.

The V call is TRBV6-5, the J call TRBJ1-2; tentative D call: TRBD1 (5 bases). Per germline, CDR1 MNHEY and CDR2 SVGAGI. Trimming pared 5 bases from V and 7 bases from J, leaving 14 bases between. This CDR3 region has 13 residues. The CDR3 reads CASSTGGVLGYTF. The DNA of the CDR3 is TGTGCCAGCAGTACCGGGGGAGTGCTTGGCTACACCTTC.

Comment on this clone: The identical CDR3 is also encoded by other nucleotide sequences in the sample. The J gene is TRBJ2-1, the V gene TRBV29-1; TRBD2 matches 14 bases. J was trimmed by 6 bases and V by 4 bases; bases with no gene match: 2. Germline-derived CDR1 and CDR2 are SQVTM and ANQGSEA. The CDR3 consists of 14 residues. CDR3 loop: CSVAGTSGSNEQFF. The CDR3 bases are TGCAGCGTTGCGGGGACTAGCGGGAGCAATGAGCAGTTCTTC.